Below are 13 T cell receptor beta chains sequenced from a single sample in a study of T cell repertoires in breast cancer (TCRdb year 2016). Paired alpha-beta TCRs of CD8+ T cells were analyzed using an expanded emulsion RT-PCR method with primers for all TCR V genes. The library was produced with emulsion pairing. For sequencing, an Illumina MiSeq was employed. Unpaired genes were suppressed by a second nested PCR containing blocking oligos, after which a third nested PCR added Illumina adaptors and barcodes. TCRdb cleaned the public reads at Q25 with fastp, built clones with MiXCR and kept in-frame beta chains. Each entry merges the rows of one CDR3 protein and shows their most common DNA and genes. For this sample the table gives approximately 37,000 distinct CDR3 sequences, of which 45% were detected only once. The top ten hold less than 70% of the sample. Sample: CD8+ T cells. These receptors all come from a pool of human donors with breast cancer or a healthy control (not recorded which).

The J gene is TRBJ2-3, the V gene TRBV5-1; TRBD2 matches at 12 bases. Germline V gene data show CDR1 as SGHRS and CDR2 as YFSETQ. V lost 4 bases and J lost 2; bases outside the gene matches: 8. CDR3 length equals 17 residues. CDR3 bases: TGCGCCAGCAGCCTTAGACTAGCGGGAGACGACACAGATACGCAGTATTTT. Residues: CASSLRLAGDDTDTQYF.

This clonotype was detected a few times. J is TRBJ2-2 and V is TRBV6-5; 7 nucleotides line up with TRBD2. Losses at the gene ends were 7 bases for V and 2 bases for J; bases not matched to a gene: 4. The CDR3 runs 14 residues. The germline gives CDR1 MNHEY, CDR2 SVGAGI. The CDR3 protein is CASKGLLNTGELFF. The CDR3 nucleotides are TGTGCCAGCAAGGGACTACTTAACACCGGGGAGCTGTTTTTT.

The count of this clonotype is one. CDR3 bases: TGTGCCAGCACCGCAGGACTAGCGGGGAGAGGTGAGCAGTTCTTC. Amino acid sequence: CASTAGLAGRGEQFF. The chain employs TRBV12-3 or TRBV12-4 and TRBJ2-1; 12 positions agree with TRBD2. The CDR3 contains 15 residues. With 7 bases clipped from V and 9 bases from J, the junction kept 10 bases outside the gene matches.

V gene TRBV9 combines with J gene TRBJ1-2; tentatively, D is TRBD1 (5 bases). CDR1 is SGDLS, CDR2 YYNGEE, per germline. V was cut by 4 bases and J by 7 bases, with 20 bases left in between. CDR3 length: 15 amino acids. CDR3 in amino acids: CASSLLDRGVGGYTF. CDR3 DNA: TGTGCCAGCAGCCTTCTGGACCGAGGGGTCGGTGGCTACACCTTC.

The rearrangement joins TRBV2 to TRBJ2-1; tentative D call: TRBD2 (5 bases). The germline gives CDR1 SNHLY, CDR2 FYNNEI. CDR3 size: 12 residues. V gave up 9 bases and J gave up 4 bases, with 10 bases separating them. CDR3 sequence (DNA): TGTGCCAGAGGACTGGGATACAATGAGCAGTTCTTC. It specifies CARGLGYNEQFF.

This chain joins TRBV20-1 and TRBJ1-2; a weak D match, TRBD1 (5 bases). Looked up from germline, CDR1 is DFQATT and CDR2 is SNEGSKA (reference sequence). The CDR3 totals 12 residues. The V gene lost 3 bases and the J gene lost 5 bases, with 10 bases spanning the gap. The CDR3 here is CSASGTIYGYTF. Written as DNA, the CDR3 is TGCAGTGCTAGCGGGACTATTTATGGCTACACCTTC.

This clonotype was seen a handful of times. This chain links TRBV20-1 with TRBJ2-7, with 8 positions matching TRBD1. V gave up 6 bases and J gave up 3 bases; unmatched junction bases: 4. The CDR3 has 12 amino acids. Germline CDR1 and CDR2: DFQATT and SNEGSKA (reference sequence). CDR3 region: CSAYRGSYEQYF. As DNA, the CDR3 is TGCAGTGCGTACAGGGGGAGCTACGAGCAGTACTTC.

CDR3 in amino acids: CASRAGRDRVQPQHF. The CDR3 nucleotides are TGTGCCAGTAGGGCCGGCCGGGACAGGGTACAGCCCCAGCATTTT. The chain couples TRBV19 to TRBJ1-5, with 9 bases that match TRBD1. CDR1 is LNHDA and CDR2 is SQIVND in the germline V gene (reference sequence). There are 15 residues in the CDR3. With 6 bases clipped from V and 7 bases from J, the junction kept 10 bases outside the gene matches.

The chain uses TRBV20-1 and TRBJ2-1, with D possibly TRBD2 on 5 matching bases. Germline CDR1 and CDR2: DFQATT and SNEGSKA (reference sequence). Trimming removed 3 bases at V and 7 bases at J, with 19 bases between. The CDR3 extends over 15 amino acids. CDR3 sequence reads: CSASTQTRILNEQFF. The CDR3 coding sequence is TGCAGTGCTAGCACCCAAACTAGAATCCTAAATGAGCAGTTCTTC.

This rearrangement joins TRBV24-1 to TRBJ2-1, with TRBD1 matching 7 bases. This CDR3 is built from 14 residues. J was trimmed by 9 bases and V by 3 bases; bases with no gene match: 7. Germline loops: CDR1 KGHDR, CDR2 SFDVKD. CDR3 DNA sequence: TGTGCCACCAGTGATCCAACTCAGGGGGTTGAGCAGTTCTTC. Residues: CATSDPTQGVEQFF.

This clonotype has only a few counts. The chain combines TRBV5-1 with TRBJ2-5; 7 positions match TRBD2. The CDR3 covers 15 residues. The germline CDR1 and CDR2 sequences are SGHRS and YFSETQ. The trim removed 0 bases at V and 2 bases at J, leaving 4 bases unmatched. The CDR3 loop is CASSLGAAGQETQYF. CDR3 coding DNA: TGCGCCAGCAGCTTGGGGGCAGCGGGACAAGAGACCCAGTACTTC.

In its sample, this clonotype was seen a few times. This chain uses TRBV7-6 with TRBJ2-3; TRBD2 matches at 10 bases. This CDR3 contains 17 residues. V lost 2 bases, J lost 1 base, and 6 bases stayed unmatched. Germline V CDR1 and CDR2: SGHVS, FNYEAQ. CDR3 residues: CASSLRTSGAGTDTQYF. The CDR3 nucleotides read TGTGCCAGCAGCTTAAGGACTAGCGGCGCTGGCACAGATACGCAGTATTTT.

The chain carries TRBV12-3 or TRBV12-4 and TRBJ1-2; 9 bases are shared with TRBD1. The CDR3 length is 14 residues. V was clipped by 5 bases and J by 8 bases; unmatched bases: 9. CDR3 nucleotide sequence: TGTGCCAGCAGTAAACAGGGGGCGGTCTTCGGCTACACCTTC. Translated, it gives CASSKQGAVFGYTF.